The 18 T cell receptor beta chains listed next were all sequenced from one sample in a study of T cell repertoires in ileal Crohn's disease. Libraries were prepared by immunoSEQ multiplex PCR; TCRdb keeps only in-frame clonotypes and omits some of them. The sample includes about 13,000 clones, around four fifths of them seen just once. The sample comprised ileal tissue. These receptors originate from an adult with Crohn's disease.

This clone was seen more than once but under ten times. The chain is built from TRBV5-4 and TRBJ2-2, with a possible D match to TRBD1 (5 bases). Germline CDR1 reads SGHNT; CDR2 reads YYREEE (reference sequence). The V end lost 5 bases, the J end lost 2 bases, and 13 bases lay between the germline ends. The CDR3 totals 15 residues. Here the CDR3 reads CASSQADRNTGELFF. The CDR3 region has the DNA TGTGCCAGCAGTCAAGCAGACAGAAACACCGGGGAGCTGTTTTTT.

The chain has TRBV9 and TRBJ1-1; a possible D gene is TRBD1 (5 bases). This CDR3 is built from 14 residues. Trimming pared 5 bases from V and 4 bases from J, leaving 15 bases between. CDR1 and CDR2 (germline): SGDLS, YYNGEE. CDR3 amino acids: CASSVIGGGTEAFF. The CDR3, as DNA: TGTGCCAGCAGTGTCATTGGGGGGGGCACTGAAGCTTTCTTT.

The CDR3 is CASSLGAGVGDTEAFF. The CDR3 nucleotides read TGTGCCAGCAGCTTAGGGGCAGGGGTAGGGGACACTGAAGCTTTCTTT. The chain joins TRBV7-8 to TRBJ1-1; a possible D gene is TRBD1 (6 bases). This CDR3 spans 16 amino acids. The germline V gene encodes CDR1 SGHVS and CDR2 FQNEAQ. V was shortened by 1 base and J by 3 bases, with 15 bases between the two germline ends.

V gene TRBV7-8 combines with J gene TRBJ2-1, with 9 bases matching TRBD2. Germline loops: CDR1 SGHVS, CDR2 FQNEAQ. The J segment lost 4 bases and the V segment lost 2 bases, leaving 3 bases of the junction unmatched. The CDR3 is 15 amino acids. The CDR3 loop is CASSLWAGGYNEQFF. CDR3 coding DNA: TGTGCCAGCAGCTTATGGGCGGGGGGGTACAATGAGCAGTTCTTC.

The chain carries TRBV21-1 and TRBJ2-2; TRBD2 is the table's D call, not checked against the DNA. TRBV21-1 is given as a pseudogene. There are 18 residues in the CDR3. The CDR3 loop reads CASSNGTSGSPGTGELFF. The CDR3 nucleotides read TGTGCCAGCAGCAACGGGACTAGCGGGAGTCCGGGCACCGGGGAGCTGTTTTTT.

This chain joins TRBV9 and TRBJ2-5; TRBD1 aligns across 7 bases. The germline V gene encodes CDR1 SGDLS and CDR2 YYNGEE. The length of the CDR3 is 16 residues. Unmatched junction bases numbered 9, after V lost 3 bases and J lost 1 base. The chain's CDR3 is CASSARDRGGQETQYF. CDR3 sequence (DNA): TGTGCCAGCAGCGCCCGGGACAGAGGCGGCCAAGAGACCCAGTACTTC.

The chain has TRBV5-1 and TRBJ2-3; 7 nucleotides match TRBD1. V lost 0 bases and J lost 0; bases outside the gene matches: 4. This CDR3 spans 16 amino acids. CDR1 and CDR2 (germline): SGHRS, YFSETQ. The CDR3 is CASSLVAGGSTDTQYF. The CDR3 region has the DNA TGCGCCAGCAGCTTGGTAGCAGGGGGAAGCACAGATACGCAGTATTTT. The full variable domain, rest sourced from reference TRBV5-1 and TRBJ2-3, is KAGVTQTPRYLIKTRGQQVTLSCSPISGHRSVSWYQQTPGQGLQFLFEYFSETQRNKGNFPGRFSGRQFSNSRSEMNVSTLELGDSALYLCASSLVAGGSTDTQYFGPGTRLTVL.

This chain links TRBV5-8 with TRBJ2-5, with 13 bases lining up with TRBD2. CDR3 length: 16 residues. Germline CDR1 is SGHTS and CDR2 is YDEGEE. V was clipped by 3 bases and J by 5 bases; unmatched bases: 7. CDR3 in DNA: TGTGCCAGCAGCTGGGGGACTAGCGGGATAGGTGAGACCCAGTACTTC. Protein: CASSWGTSGIGETQYF.

The chain is built from TRBV28 and TRBJ1-1; D is ambiguous. This CDR3 has 13 residues. Looked up from germline, CDR1 is MDHEN and CDR2 is SYDVKM. With 5 bases removed from V and 4 bases from J, the gap between germline ends came to 11 bases. The CDR3 DNA follows: TGTGCCAGCAGTCCCCCACTCTTCACTGAAGCTTTCTTT. Amino acid sequence: CASSPPLFTEAFF.

The rearrangement uses TRBV19 and TRBJ2-1; 11 nucleotides line up with TRBD2. CDR1 and CDR2 from the germline V gene are LNHDA and SQIVND (reference sequence). The CDR3 is 15 residues long. Unmatched junction bases numbered 6, after V lost 5 bases and J lost 6 bases. This chain's CDR3 is CASSLTSGVSNEQFF. For the CDR3, the DNA is TGTGCCAGTAGTCTGACTAGCGGGGTGAGCAATGAGCAGTTCTTC.

This chain connects TRBV7-9 to TRBJ1-1, with D uncertain. This CDR3 spans 17 amino acids. The V and J ends lost 5 bases and 0 bases respectively, with 19 bases between them. CDR1 and CDR2 from the germline V gene are SEHNR and FQNEAQ (reference sequence). CDR3 sequence reads: CASSPPGGIAMNTEAFF. The CDR3 DNA follows: TGTGCCAGCAGCCCGCCGGGCGGGATAGCCATGAACACTGAAGCTTTCTTT.

This clone was detected only a few times. The chain has TRBV5-1 and TRBJ1-1; 7 bases are a match to TRBD1. This CDR3 is built from 14 residues. V lost 2 bases to trimming and J lost 3 bases; unmatched junction nucleotides: 4. The germline gives CDR1 SGHRS, CDR2 YFSETQ. Here the CDR3 DNA reads TGCGCCAGCAGCTTTAGGGGGCAAGACACTGAAGCTTTCTTT. Translation gives CASSFRGQDTEAFF.

This sequence joins TRBV29-1 and TRBJ2-2, with D unresolved. The length of the CDR3 is 13 residues. The V gene's germline CDR1 is SQVTM and CDR2 ANQGSEA. V lost 4 bases and J 4 bases, leaving 10 bases between the germline ends. CDR3 coding DNA: TGCAGCGTTGGTATGGCTTCCACCGGGGAGCTGTTTTTT. Protein product: CSVGMASTGELFF.

This sequence joins TRBV9 and TRBJ2-1, with 10 bases lining up with TRBD2. There are 17 residues in the CDR3. V lost 0 bases to trimming and J lost 5 bases; unmatched junction nucleotides: 8. Germline V gene sequence: CDR1 SGDLS, CDR2 YYNGEE. CDR3: CASSVDPRTSGHNEQFF. CDR3 DNA: TGTGCCAGCAGCGTAGATCCCCGGACTAGCGGCCACAATGAGCAGTTCTTC.

The V and J genes are TRBV6-6 and TRBJ1-2, with D tentatively TRBD1 (6 bases). Per the germline V gene, CDR1 is MNHNY and CDR2 is SVGAGI (reference sequence). The CDR3 contains 14 residues. The V and J ends lost 2 bases and 6 bases respectively, with 13 bases between them. CDR3 sequence reads: CASSYLKGDDGYTF. The CDR3 coding sequence is TGTGCCAGCAGTTACCTCAAGGGGGATGATGGCTACACCTTC.

The gene calls are TRBV2 and TRBJ2-7, with D possibly TRBD2 on 6 matching bases. Germline CDR1 reads SNHLY; CDR2 reads FYNNEI. The CDR3 length is 13 residues. V gave up 6 bases and J gave up 2 bases, with 11 bases separating them. In DNA, the CDR3 is TGTGCCAGCAGACTAACGGGAGCCTACGAGCAGTACTTC. It is translated as CASRLTGAYEQYF. Using reference TRBV2 and TRBJ2-7 for the parts outside the CDR3, the full variable domain is EPEVTQTPSHQVTQMGQEVILRCVPISNHLYFYWYRQILGQKVEFLVSFYNNEISEKSEIFDDQFSVERPDGSNFTLKIRSTKLEDSAMYFCASRLTGAYEQYFGPGTRLTVT.

This chain uses TRBV2 with TRBJ1-2, with D uncertain. The CDR3 has 11 amino acids. Germline V lookup: CDR1 SNHLY, CDR2 FYNNEI. V lost 2 bases, J lost 5 bases, and 3 bases lay in between. Written as DNA, the CDR3 is TGTGCCAGCAGTGAAATATATGGCTACACCTTC. Protein sequence: CASSEIYGYTF.

The rearrangement uses TRBV18 and TRBJ2-7; 8 bases match TRBD1. The CDR3 length is 14 residues. CDR1 and CDR2 from the germline V gene are KGHSH and LQKENI. Losses at the gene ends were 3 bases for V and 2 bases for J; bases not matched to a gene: 3. The CDR3 coding sequence is TGTGCCAGCTCACCGGGACAGGTTCCCTACGAGCAGTACTTC. Translation gives CASSPGQVPYEQYF.